The rows below give T cell receptor beta chains drawn from one sample of a study of blood T cell repertoires in COVID-19. The assay was immunoSEQ multiplex PCR, and TCRdb's table has in-frame clones only and misses some. The sample yields a few hundred thousand clones, around 87% seen once. Sequencing was done on a sample of peripheral blood. These receptors were obtained from a man aged 18 to 30 with active or convalescent COVID-19. The CDR3 runs from the conserved cysteine through the conserved F or W. Each record gives: clone size, V gene, D gene, J gene, CDR3 protein, CDR3 DNA. A D gene is named only where the DNA matches it firmly. Expanded clones are given a class, and other clones once, few, many or no size at all.

NA	TRBV5-1	TRBD2	TRBJ2-3	CASSTTSGSLTQYF	TGCGCCAGCAGCACGACTAGCGGGAGCTTGACGCAGTATTTT
NA	TRBV11-2	NA	TRBJ1-4	CASSFGSGGEKLFF	TGTGCCAGCAGCTTCGGGTCCGGCGGTGAAAAACTGTTTTTT
NA	TRBV12-3/TRBV12-4	NA	TRBJ1-2	CASSFSGIHGYTF	TGTGCCAGCAGTTTTTCGGGGATTCATGGCTACACCTTC
once	TRBV5-1	NA	TRBJ2-5	CASSERNGETQYF	TGCGCCAGCAGCGAACGGAACGGGGAGACCCAGTACTTC
NA	TRBV2	TRBD1	TRBJ1-2	CASSASGQGAGGYTF	TGTGCCAGCAGTGCCTCTGGACAGGGGGCAGGAGGCTACACCTTC
NA	TRBV13	NA	TRBJ2-3	CASSALTGLTPGAQYF	TGTGCCAGCAGCGCACTAACCGGACTCACCCCCGGTGCGCAGTATTTT
NA	TRBV11-3	NA	TRBJ2-1	CASSILDPIHNEQFF	TGTGCCAGCAGCATTCTAGATCCGATCCACAATGAGCAGTTCTTC
NA	TRBV20-1	NA	TRBJ1-1	CSASTTLFRGTTEAFF	TGCAGTGCTAGTACCACACTCTTCCGGGGGACCACTGAAGCTTTCTTT
NA	TRBV3-1/TRBV3-2	TRBD1	TRBJ1-3	CASSPTDRGNTIYF	TGTGCCAGCAGCCCCACCGACAGGGGGAACACCATATATTTT
once	TRBV6-5	TRBD1	TRBJ2-7	CASRGMDRGRGQYF	TGTGCCAGCAGGGGGATGGACAGGGGCCGTGGGCAGTACTTC
NA	TRBV25-1	TRBD1	TRBJ1-1	CASSARDRVPTEAFF	TGTGCCAGCAGCGCCCGGGACAGGGTACCTACTGAAGCTTTCTTT
NA	TRBV4-2	TRBD2	TRBJ2-1	CASSQDVSSGGSEQFF	TGTGCCAGCAGCCAAGATGTCTCTAGCGGGGGGAGTGAGCAGTTCTTC
NA	TRBV28	NA	TRBJ1-5	CASSSRGLGQPQHF	TGTGCCAGCAGTTCTAGGGGTTTGGGTCAGCCCCAGCATTTT
NA	TRBV6-1	NA	TRBJ2-7	CASSESSFVQYF	TGTGCCAGCAGTGAATCTAGTTTCGTGCAGTACTTC
few	TRBV14	NA	TRBJ2-7	CASSPRQVGSYEQYF	TGTGCCAGCAGCCCTCGACAGGTTGGTTCCTACGAGCAGTACTTC
few	TRBV5-1	TRBD2	TRBJ2-7	CASSPSSGAGEQYF	TGCGCCAGCAGCCCATCTAGCGGGGCAGGGGAGCAGTACTTC
few	TRBV6-6	TRBD2	TRBJ2-7	CASSLGLAGASEQYF	TGTGCCAGCAGTCTGGGACTAGCGGGAGCCTCGGAGCAGTACTTC
NA	TRBV9	NA	TRBJ1-2	CASSRAEAGDGYGYTF	TGTGCCAGCAGCCGAGCGGAGGCAGGGGATGGCTATGGCTACACCTTC
NA	TRBV5-1	TRBD2	TRBJ2-7	CASGTSSSSYEQYF	TGCGCCAGCGGGACTAGCTCGAGTTCCTACGAGCAGTACTTC
NA	TRBV29-1	TRBD1	TRBJ1-2	CSVATGGDYGYTF	TGCAGCGTTGCTACAGGGGGTGACTATGGCTACACCTTC
medium-sized	TRBV30	NA	TRBJ1-4	CAWSVLKEKLFF	TGTGCCTGGAGTGTACTAAAGGAAAAACTGTTTTTT
NA	TRBV6-6	NA	TRBJ2-7	CASSYADSYEQYF	TGTGCCAGCAGTTACGCAGATTCCTACGAGCAGTACTTC
NA	TRBV5-4	TRBD1	TRBJ2-2	CASKNRDSPTGELFF	TGTGCCAGCAAAAACCGGGACAGTCCGACCGGGGAGCTGTTTTTT
NA	TRBV25-1	NA	TRBJ2-3	CASSEGQITDTQYF	TGTGCCAGCAGTGAAGGACAGATCACAGATACGCAGTATTTT
once	TRBV30	TRBD1	TRBJ1-3	CASDSTGVFSGNTIYF	TGTGCCTCGGATTCCACAGGGGTCTTCTCTGGAAACACCATATATTTT
NA	TRBV5-1	TRBD2	TRBJ2-1	CASRVGLAGNNEQFF	TGCGCCAGCAGAGTGGGACTAGCGGGGAACAATGAGCAGTTCTTC
NA	TRBV24-1	NA	TRBJ1-6	CATSKLRPLHF	TGTGCCACCAGTAAGCTACGACCCCTCCACTTT
NA	TRBV10-3	TRBD2	TRBJ2-7	CAISAPPTSGRAHEQYF	TGTGCCATCAGTGCCCCTCCTACTAGCGGGAGGGCCCACGAGCAGTACTTC
few	TRBV12-3/TRBV12-4	NA	TRBJ2-1	CASSLGSEQFF	TGTGCCAGCAGTTTAGGGAGTGAGCAGTTCTTC
NA	TRBV5-6	NA	TRBJ1-2	CASSLGGAVSNYGYTF	TGTGCCAGCAGCTTGGGCGGGGCGGTTTCTAACTATGGCTACACCTTC
NA	TRBV5-4	NA	TRBJ1-1	CASSLDGGGNTEAFF	TGTGCCAGCAGCTTGGACGGGGGGGGGAACACTGAAGCTTTCTTT
once	TRBV20-1	NA	TRBJ2-7	CSGSVTYEQYF	TGCAGTGGGAGTGTGACCTACGAGCAGTACTTC
NA	TRBV19	NA	TRBJ2-1	CASSTPGQISRNEQFF	TGTGCCAGTAGTACACCGGGACAAATAAGTCGCAATGAGCAGTTCTTC
NA	TRBV4-1	NA	TRBJ2-2	CASSQDRGSGTGELFF	TGCGCCAGCAGCCAAGATCGAGGATCGGGCACCGGGGAGCTGTTTTTT
NA	TRBV12-5	TRBD2	TRBJ2-5	CASGPPSTSFQETQYF	TGTGCTAGTGGCCCCCCATCGACTAGCTTTCAAGAGACCCAGTACTTC
once	TRBV30	TRBD1	TRBJ1-1	CAWSAGQYGTEAFF	TGTGCCTGGAGTGCGGGACAGTATGGGACTGAAGCTTTCTTT
NA	TRBV19	NA	TRBJ2-3	CASRVGSSSTDTQYF	TGTGCCAGTAGGGTTGGCAGTTCTAGCACAGATACGCAGTATTTT
NA	TRBV3-1/TRBV3-2	NA	TRBJ2-5	CASSQALTIQETQYF	TGTGCCAGCAGCCAGGCATTGACTATCCAAGAGACCCAGTACTTC
NA	TRBV11-3	NA	TRBJ2-5	CASSTRLAQETQYF	TGTGCCAGCAGCACCCGGCTAGCCCAAGAGACCCAGTACTTC
once	TRBV13	NA	TRBJ1-3	CASSLRYGFGNTIYF	TGTGCCAGCAGCTTGCGTTACGGGTTTGGAAACACCATATATTTT
NA	TRBV6-5	NA	TRBJ2-3	CASSPGGLADTQYF	TGTGCCAGCAGTCCTGGGGGCTTAGCAGATACGCAGTATTTT
NA	TRBV11-2	NA	TRBJ1-2	CASSLWTEFNYGYTF	TGTGCCAGCAGCTTATGGACAGAATTTAACTATGGCTACACCTTC
NA	TRBV2	TRBD1	TRBJ1-2	CASLRDRSYGYTF	TGTGCCAGCCTCCGGGACAGATCCTATGGCTACACCTTC
NA	TRBV3-1/TRBV3-2	TRBD2	TRBJ2-3	CASSQAGGGQYF	TGTGCCAGCAGCCAAGCGGGGGGTGGGCAGTATTTT
NA	TRBV5-1	NA	TRBJ2-3	CASSLAQGGRPDTQYF	TGCGCCAGCAGCTTGGCACAGGGCGGTCGTCCAGATACGCAGTATTTT
NA	TRBV30	TRBD2	TRBJ2-5	CAWSRLAGEETQYF	TGTGCCTGGAGTAGACTAGCGGGGGAAGAGACCCAGTACTTC
NA	TRBV12-3/TRBV12-4	NA	TRBJ1-1	CASSQNDRQAFF	TGTGCCAGCAGCCAAAACGACAGACAAGCTTTCTTT
NA	TRBV28	TRBD1	TRBJ1-5	CASSLSGQGILPQHF	TGTGCCAGCAGTTTATCGGGACAGGGTATCCTGCCCCAGCATTTT
NA	TRBV18	TRBD1	TRBJ2-5	CASSPGTVNLLQETQYF	TGTGCCAGCTCACCGGGGACAGTTAACCTCCTACAAGAGACCCAGTACTTC
NA	TRBV7-9	TRBD2	TRBJ2-2	CASTRLAGGTGELFF	TGTGCCAGCACCAGATTAGCGGGAGGCACCGGGGAGCTGTTTTTT
NA	TRBV24-1	NA	TRBJ1-2	CATSDWRFNGYTF	TGTGCCACCAGTGATTGGCGGTTCAATGGCTACACCTTC
NA	TRBV18	TRBD1	TRBJ2-7	CASSPLPGQGVHEQYF	TGTGCCAGCTCACCTCTTCCGGGACAGGGGGTTCACGAGCAGTACTTC